This T cell receptor beta chain was identified in a study of blood T cell repertoires in COVID-19. Per germline, CDR1 LGHDT and CDR2 YNNKEL (reference sequence). The CDR3 is made up of 14 amino acids. Germline trimming cut 4 bases from V and 8 bases from J; bases unmatched to any gene: 9. Original analysis: The assay estimated nucleated cells by amplifying reference gene primers. Data came from immunoSEQ multiplex PCR; TCRdb stores just in-frame clones and leaves some out. The V and J calls and the clone size are those of that table, but D and trimming were determined from the DNA. Among 250,000 to 300,000 clones listed, approximately 78% were seen once. Across under 25 US areas, participants ranged in age from about 18 to 90 years. Cohorts were assigned according to the clinical history that participants reported.

The sequenced sample was PBMCs or T cells enriched from blood (not recorded which). This chain links TRBV3-1 (or the pseudogene TRBV3-2) with TRBJ2-7, with TRBD1 matching over 9 bases. The TCR originated in a man aged 35-49 years who had been exposed to COVID-19. CDR3 DNA: TGTGCCAGCAGCCCCTTCTCGGGACAGGGTAAGCAGTACTTC. This codes for CASSPFSGQGKQYF.